The 7 T cell receptor beta chains below come from one sample, sequenced in a study of blood T cell repertoires in COVID-19. Assay: immunoSEQ multiplex PCR; the TCRdb copy retains only in-frame clones and omits some. The data show some 400,000 clones, with approximately 90% seen just once and roughly 1.1% held by the top ten. The specimen was PBMCs or T cells enriched from blood (not recorded which). The receptors here all came from a man aged 25-45 years who had recovered from COVID-19.

The CDR3 reads CASRGQGVEGYTF. CDR3 sequence (DNA): TGTGCCAGCCGGGGACAGGGGGTGGAGGGCTACACCTTC. The chain employs TRBV6-5 and TRBJ1-2; 11 bases agree with TRBD1. Germline lookup yields CDR1 MNHEY and CDR2 SVGAGI. V was clipped by 8 bases and J by 8 bases; unmatched bases: 7. The CDR3 sequence is 13 residues long.

Of note for this clone: Distinct nucleotide sequences in the sample also encode this CDR3. This chain joins TRBV5-1 and TRBJ2-5, with D perhaps TRBD2 (5 bases). Germline V gene lookup returns CDR1 SGHRS and CDR2 YFSETQ. The CDR3 is 13 amino acids. Deletions cut 0 bases from V and 3 bases from J, with 6 bases between. CDR3 DNA sequence: TGCGCCAGCAGCTTGGTCGGGGAAGAGACCCAGTACTTC. It codes for CASSLVGEETQYF. The full variable domain, completed using reference TRBV5-1 and TRBJ2-5, is KAGVTQTPRYLIKTRGQQVTLSCSPISGHRSVSWYQQTPGQGLQFLFEYFSETQRNKGNFPGRFSGRQFSNSRSEMNVSTLELGDSALYLCASSLVGEETQYFGPGTRLLVL.

The chain employs TRBV7-2 and TRBJ2-7; 7 bases map to TRBD1. The CDR3 is 14 amino acids. The junction had 7 bases not matched to a gene; V was cut back by 5 bases and J by 3 bases. Germline V gene sequence: CDR1 SGHTA, CDR2 FQGNSA. CDR3 amino acids: CASSASDRRYEQYF. The CDR3 DNA reads as TGTGCCAGCAGCGCATCGGACAGGCGCTACGAGCAGTACTTC. Full variable domain (outside the CDR3, taken from reference TRBV7-2 and TRBJ2-7): GAGVSQSPSNKVTEKGKDVELRCDPISGHTALYWYRQSLGQGLEFLIYFQGNSAPDKSGLPSDRFSAERTGGSVSTLTIQRTQQEDSAVYLCASSASDRRYEQYFGPGTRLTVT.

V usage is TRBV2 and J usage is TRBJ2-2, with D perhaps matching TRBD2 (7 bases). Per the germline V gene, CDR1 is SNHLY and CDR2 is FYNNEI. This CDR3 is built from 16 residues. Trimming took 4 bases from V and 2 from J, leaving 14 bases between them. Here the CDR3 DNA reads TGTGCCAGCAGTGGGGCGGGGGACACTAACACCGGGGAGCTGTTTTTT. As protein: CASSGAGDTNTGELFF.

This clone was recorded only once. The genes are TRBV7-9 and TRBJ2-3, with TRBD2 matching 10 bases. CDR3 size: 17 residues. V was pared by 3 bases and J by 3 bases, with 9 bases of the junction left unmatched. CDR1 and CDR2 from the germline V gene are SEHNR and FQNEAQ (reference sequence). The CDR3 DNA reads as TGTGCCAGCAGCTTGCCTAGCGGGAGTTTTGGAACAGATACGCAGTATTTT. Translated, it gives CASSLPSGSFGTDTQYF.

The rearrangement uses TRBV12-3 or TRBV12-4 and TRBJ1-4; TRBD1 matches at 7 bases. This CDR3 has 13 residues. Trimming at V came to 8 bases and at J to 6 bases, leaving 6 bases not matched to a gene. CDR3 coding DNA: TGTGCCAGCCGCCCCGGGACAGATGAAAAACTGTTTTTT. It codes for CASRPGTDEKLFF.

This chain joins TRBV2 and TRBJ2-7; unclear D gene. The CDR3 length is 14 residues. Deletions cut 6 bases from V and 6 bases from J, with 18 bases between. CDR1 and CDR2 from the germline V gene are SNHLY and FYNNEI. This CDR3 reads CASRDRVGSPEQYF. CDR3 in DNA: TGTGCCAGCAGAGACCGGGTCGGGTCGCCCGAGCAGTACTTC.